The 5 T cell receptor beta chains below all came from one sample that was sequenced in a study of control samples from healthy donors and cancer patients. The method was immunoSEQ multiplex PCR; TCRdb's version includes in-frame clones alone and lacks a portion of them. Found here are approximately 52,000 clones, approximately 86% of them singletons; the top ten hold roughly an eighth. The sample was PBMCs. The receptors shown here come from a man aged 55 to 70 with head and neck cancer.

The chain combines TRBV5-1 with TRBJ2-7; 8 bases are shared with TRBD2. Losses at the gene ends were 4 bases for V and 3 bases for J; bases not matched to a gene: 9. Germline V gene lookup returns CDR1 SGHRS and CDR2 YFSETQ. This CDR3 is 15 amino acids long. For the CDR3, the DNA is TGCGCCAGCAGCGACCTGGGAGCGGGAGACTACGAGCAGTACTTC. Protein product: CASSDLGAGDYEQYF.

The chain employs TRBV27 and TRBJ1-1; D not certain. The CDR3 is 14 residues long. Germline assignment: CDR1 MNHEY and CDR2 SMNVEV (reference sequence). Trimming removed 1 base at V and 4 bases at J, with 10 bases between. The CDR3 spells CASSLYSFGTEAFF. CDR3 nucleotide sequence: TGTGCCAGCAGTTTATATAGTTTTGGCACTGAAGCTTTCTTT.

The rearrangement uses TRBV28 and TRBJ2-7; TRBD2 might be the D (5 bases). The CDR3 is 14 amino acids. Germline loops: CDR1 MDHEN, CDR2 SYDVKM. Trimming pared 3 bases from V and 7 bases from J, leaving 16 bases between. CDR3 protein: CASSFAGGVWEQYF. CDR3 sequence (DNA): TGTGCCAGCAGTTTCGCGGGTGGAGTGTGGGAGCAGTACTTC.

This chain joins TRBV11-2 and TRBJ2-3; a weak D match, TRBD1 (8 bases). The germline V gene has CDR1 SGHAT and CDR2 FQNNGV. The CDR3 is 19 residues long. V was pared by 5 bases and J by 1 base, with 25 bases between. For the CDR3, the DNA is TGTGCCAGCAGCACGGGGAGGGCAGGGGGCCTCCCTGGCACAGATACGCAGTATTTT. As protein: CASSTGRAGGLPGTDTQYF.

This chain connects TRBV30 to TRBJ2-5, with D possibly matching TRBD2 (6 bases). Per germline, CDR1 GTSNPN and CDR2 SVGIG (reference sequence). V gave up 0 bases and J gave up 5 bases, with 10 bases separating them. This CDR3 has 13 residues. This CDR3 reads CAWSVRRGETQYF. The CDR3 DNA follows: TGTGCCTGGAGTGTACGCCGGGGGGAGACCCAGTACTTC. Based on the CDR3 plus reference TRBV30 and TRBJ2-5, the full variable domain is SQTIHQWPATLVQPVGSPLSLECTVEGTSNPNLYWYRQAAGRGLQLLFYSVGIGQISSEVPQNLSASRPQDRQFILSSKKLLLSDSGFYLCAWSVRRGETQYFGPGTRLLVL.